A single sample gave rise to the 16 T cell receptor beta chains below, sequenced in a study of cytomegalovirus exposure and HLA in healthy donors. The PCR made use of 60 Vbeta and 13 Jbeta primers. The repertoire was sequenced with immunoSEQ multiplex PCR; TCRdb's copy has only in-frame clones and lacks some. The sample consists of around 92,000 clones, around four fifths of them appearing once. Specimen: PBMCs. These receptors were collected from a female donor in good health and CMV-seropositive.

V gene TRBV6-1 combines with J gene TRBJ2-3; 8 bases agree with TRBD1. This CDR3 is built from 18 residues. In germline, CDR1 is MNHNS, CDR2 SASEGT. Losses at the gene ends were 3 bases for V and 2 bases for J; bases not matched to a gene: 13. Here the CDR3 DNA reads TGTGCCAGCAGTGACCCCGTGGCTCAACAGGGGGTCACAGATACGCAGTATTTT. Encoded protein: CASSDPVAQQGVTDTQYF.

This clone came up a few times. The CDR3 sequence: CASSLSSNQPQHF. Written as DNA, the CDR3 is TGTGCCAGCAGCCTCAGTAGCAATCAGCCCCAGCATTTT. This rearrangement joins TRBV2 to TRBJ1-5; unclear D gene. V lost 6 bases and J lost 0, with 6 bases in between. This CDR3 contains 13 residues. The germline gives CDR1 SNHLY, CDR2 FYNNEI.

The chain joins TRBV6-5 to TRBJ1-1; D is uncertain. Germline loops: CDR1 MNHEY, CDR2 SVGAGI. Trimming removed 2 bases at V and 4 bases at J, with 11 bases between. This CDR3 has 14 residues. The CDR3 DNA sequence: TGTGCCAGCAGTTACGACGGGATGAGCACTGAAGCTTTCTTT. It is translated as CASSYDGMSTEAFF.

The gene calls are TRBV9 and TRBJ2-7, with D perhaps matching TRBD1 (6 bases). CDR1 is SGDLS, CDR2 YYNGEE, per germline. This CDR3 is 15 amino acids long. V was cut by 4 bases and J by 0 bases, with 14 bases left in between. This chain's CDR3 is CASSPTGLSSYEQYF. CDR3 sequence (DNA): TGTGCCAGCAGCCCCACAGGGCTGAGCTCCTACGAGCAGTACTTC.

There are a few counts of this clone. The chain couples TRBV2 to TRBJ2-1; 14 bases align to TRBD2. Losses at the gene ends were 6 bases for V and 9 bases for J; bases not matched to a gene: 7. Looked up from germline, CDR1 is SNHLY and CDR2 is FYNNEI. The CDR3 is made up of 15 amino acids. CDR3 loop: CASRGGLAGVCEQFF. Here the CDR3 DNA reads TGTGCCAGCAGAGGGGGACTAGCGGGAGTTTGTGAGCAGTTCTTC. Full variable domain (outside the CDR3, taken from reference TRBV2 and TRBJ2-1): EPEVTQTPSHQVTQMGQEVILRCVPISNHLYFYWYRQILGQKVEFLVSFYNNEISEKSEIFDDQFSVERPDGSNFTLKIRSTKLEDSAMYFCASRGGLAGVCEQFFGPGTRLTVL.

This rearrangement joins TRBV6-6 to TRBJ2-1, with 8 bases identical to TRBD2. Germline trimming cut 0 bases from V and 8 bases from J; bases unmatched to any gene: 9. The CDR3 is 16 amino acids. CDR1 and CDR2 from the germline V gene are MNHNY and SVGAGI (reference sequence). As DNA, the CDR3 is TGTGCCAGCAGTTACTCTTCCCAGCGGGAGTGGGATGAGCAGTTCTTC. This sequence encodes CASSYSSQREWDEQFF.

This chain connects TRBV28 to TRBJ1-3, with D uncertain. CDR1 and CDR2 from the germline V gene are MDHEN and SYDVKM. There are 14 residues in the CDR3. The V gene lost 3 bases and the J gene lost 0 bases, with 6 bases spanning the gap. The CDR3, as DNA: TGTGCCAGCAGTTTTGCGGGCTCTGGAAACACCATATATTTT. Its translation is CASSFAGSGNTIYF.

The CDR3 reads CASIKTGGIDQPQHF. The CDR3 DNA follows: TGTGCCAGCATAAAAACAGGGGGCATTGATCAGCCCCAGCATTTT. The chain recombines TRBV2 with TRBJ1-5, with 9 nucleotides matching TRBD1. V lost 7 bases, J lost 5 bases, and 9 bases stayed unmatched. In germline, CDR1 is SNHLY, CDR2 FYNNEI. There are 15 residues in the CDR3.

V is TRBV19 and J is TRBJ1-6; TRBD1 aligns across 7 bases. Germline CDR1 reads LNHDA; CDR2 reads SQIVND (reference sequence). The V and J ends lost 4 bases and 7 bases, in that order; junction bases with no gene match: 10. The CDR3 is made up of 16 amino acids. The CDR3, as DNA: TGTGCCAGTAGTACGATATTCGGGACAGCAAATTCACCCCTCCACTTT. It is translated as CASSTIFGTANSPLHF.

DNA of the CDR3: TGTGCCACCAGCAGAGCTAGGGACAGCTCTGGAAACACCATATATTTT. It is translated as CATSRARDSSGNTIYF. The V call is TRBV15, the J call TRBJ1-3; TRBD1 matches at 7 bases. The CDR3 extends over 16 amino acids. The germline gives CDR1 LNHNV, CDR2 YYDKDF (reference sequence). Trimming at V came to 1 base and at J to 0 bases, leaving 3 bases not matched to a gene.

The gene calls are TRBV9 and TRBJ2-7; possibly TRBD2 for D (5 bases). CDR1 is SGDLS, CDR2 YYNGEE, per germline. The V end lost 0 bases, the J end lost 1 base, and 11 bases lay between the germline ends. The CDR3 is made up of 15 amino acids. DNA of the CDR3: TGTGCCAGCAGCGTAGGCTCCGGGGTGTCCTACGAGCAGTACTTC. It encodes CASSVGSGVSYEQYF.

This clone has more than one count but fewer than ten. The CDR3 is CATSRARDRNQPQHF. CDR3 nucleotide sequence: TGTGCCACCAGCAGAGCCCGGGACAGAAATCAGCCCCAGCATTTT. The chain employs TRBV15 and TRBJ1-5; 7 bases match TRBD1. This CDR3 region has 15 residues. The V and J ends lost 1 base and 4 bases, in that order; junction bases with no gene match: 4. Germline lookup yields CDR1 LNHNV and CDR2 YYDKDF (reference sequence).

The chain links TRBV18 to TRBJ2-3; the D is unclear. The CDR3 sequence is 13 residues long. Looked up from germline, CDR1 is KGHSH and CDR2 is LQKENI. The germline V and J ends were trimmed by 0 bases and 3 bases, with 4 bases remaining between them. The CDR3 here is CASSPPLTDTQYF. The DNA of the CDR3 is TGTGCCAGCTCACCACCCCTAACAGATACGCAGTATTTT.

Worth noting for this clone: Other DNA sequences in this specimen translate into the identical CDR3. The rearrangement joins TRBV18 to TRBJ2-7; 9 bases agree with TRBD1. After removal of 2 bases from V and 2 bases from J, the junction contained 1 base not matched to a gene. This CDR3 is built from 14 residues. Per germline, CDR1 KGHSH and CDR2 LQKENI. For the CDR3, the DNA is TGTGCCAGCTCACCAGGGACAGGGACCTACGAGCAGTACTTC. It specifies CASSPGTGTYEQYF.

The rearrangement links TRBV5-1 to TRBJ2-5; 7 nucleotides align to TRBD1. The CDR3 covers 16 residues. Germline V lookup: CDR1 SGHRS, CDR2 YFSETQ. Trimming took 2 bases from V and 1 from J; bases not matched to a gene: 8. The CDR3 bases are TGCGCCAGCAGCTTAACAGGGGCGCCGTTCCAAGAGACCCAGTACTTC. Translated, it gives CASSLTGAPFQETQYF.

The chain couples TRBV6-1 to TRBJ2-7, with D hard to call. The CDR3 extends over 15 amino acids. V was trimmed by 6 bases and J by 1 base, leaving 16 bases between them. The germline gives CDR1 MNHNS, CDR2 SASEGT. CDR3 bases: TGTGCCAGCAGACTGAACAGTTTCCTATCCTACGAGCAGTACTTC. This encodes CASRLNSFLSYEQYF.